This T cell receptor (beta chain) was retrieved from a study of naive and memory T cell subsets. An equimolar mix of two oligonucleotides served as the beta constant-region primer for TRBC1 and TRBC2. The cDNA 3' end received a ligated single-stranded oligonucleotide carrying the SP2 primer and a 12-nucleotide UMI. Ligated cDNA was amplified by four rounds of PCR with nested alpha and beta constant-region primers and SP2. TCRdb reanalysed the UMI-ligation and nested PCR reads using MiXCR and keeps one entry per CDR3 protein. The table includes about 21,000 distinct CDR3 sequences, about 11% detected once. V was cut by 0 bases and J by 5 bases, with 17 bases left in between. Per germline, CDR1 DFQATT and CDR2 SNEGSKA (reference sequence). The length of the CDR3 is 16 residues. Points from the study as a whole: In naive cells, over 85% of TCR sequences were seen only once.

Cells stained for CD3, CD4, CD8, CD45RA and CD27 were sorted into four subsets. This clonotype was seen a few times. Its antigen is unidentified. The clonotype was recovered from a human donor in good health. The chain employs TRBV20-1 and TRBJ2-1; TRBD1 is a possible D gene (6 bases). Sequencing was done on a sample of central memory CD8+ T cells from blood. The CDR3 DNA sequence: TGCAGTGCTAGAGATTCCTTTAACAGGGCCGACAATGAGCAGTTCTTC. Amino acids: CSARDSFNRADNEQFF.